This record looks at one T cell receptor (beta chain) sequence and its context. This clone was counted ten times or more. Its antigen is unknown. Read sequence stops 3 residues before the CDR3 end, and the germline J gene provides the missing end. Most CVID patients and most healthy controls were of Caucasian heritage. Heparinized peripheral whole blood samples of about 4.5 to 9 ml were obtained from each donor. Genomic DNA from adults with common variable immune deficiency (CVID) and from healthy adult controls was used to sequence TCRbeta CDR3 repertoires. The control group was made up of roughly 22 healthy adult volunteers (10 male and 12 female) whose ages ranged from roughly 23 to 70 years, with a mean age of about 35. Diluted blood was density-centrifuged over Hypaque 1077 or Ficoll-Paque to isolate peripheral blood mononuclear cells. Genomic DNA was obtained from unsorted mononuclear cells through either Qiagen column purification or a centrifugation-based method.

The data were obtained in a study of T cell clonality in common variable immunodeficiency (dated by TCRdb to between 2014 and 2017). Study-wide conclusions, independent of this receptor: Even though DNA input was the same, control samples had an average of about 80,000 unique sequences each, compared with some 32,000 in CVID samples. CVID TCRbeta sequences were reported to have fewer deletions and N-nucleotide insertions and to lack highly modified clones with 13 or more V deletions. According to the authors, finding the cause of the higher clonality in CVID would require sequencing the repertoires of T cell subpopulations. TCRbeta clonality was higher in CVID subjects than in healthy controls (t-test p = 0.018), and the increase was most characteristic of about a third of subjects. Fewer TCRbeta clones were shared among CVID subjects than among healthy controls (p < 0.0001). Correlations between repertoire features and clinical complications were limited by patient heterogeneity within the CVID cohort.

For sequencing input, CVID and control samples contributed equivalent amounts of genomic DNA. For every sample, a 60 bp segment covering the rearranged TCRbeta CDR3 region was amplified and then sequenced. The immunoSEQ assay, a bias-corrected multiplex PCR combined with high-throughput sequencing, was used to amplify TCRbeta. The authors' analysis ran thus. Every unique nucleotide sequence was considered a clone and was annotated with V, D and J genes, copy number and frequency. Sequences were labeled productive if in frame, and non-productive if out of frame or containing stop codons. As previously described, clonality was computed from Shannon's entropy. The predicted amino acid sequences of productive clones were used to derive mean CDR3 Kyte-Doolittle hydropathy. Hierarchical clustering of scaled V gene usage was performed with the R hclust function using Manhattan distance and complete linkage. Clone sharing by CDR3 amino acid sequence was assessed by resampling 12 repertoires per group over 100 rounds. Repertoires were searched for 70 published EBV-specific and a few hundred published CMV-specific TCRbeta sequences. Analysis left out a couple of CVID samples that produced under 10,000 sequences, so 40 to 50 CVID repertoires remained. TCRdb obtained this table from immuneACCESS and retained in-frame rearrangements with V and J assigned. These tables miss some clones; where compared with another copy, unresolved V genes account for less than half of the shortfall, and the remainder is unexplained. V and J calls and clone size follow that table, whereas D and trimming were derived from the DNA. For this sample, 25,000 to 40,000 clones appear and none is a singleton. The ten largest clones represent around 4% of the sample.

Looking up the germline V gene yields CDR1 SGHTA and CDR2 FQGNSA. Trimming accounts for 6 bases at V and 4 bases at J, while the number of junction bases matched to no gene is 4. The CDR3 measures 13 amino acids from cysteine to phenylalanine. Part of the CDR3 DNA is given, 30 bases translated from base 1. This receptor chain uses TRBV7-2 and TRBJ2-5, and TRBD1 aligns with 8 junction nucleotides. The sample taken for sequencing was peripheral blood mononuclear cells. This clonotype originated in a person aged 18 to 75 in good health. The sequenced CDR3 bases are TGTGCCAGCAGGGGGACAGGTACAGAGACC. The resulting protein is CASRGTGTET. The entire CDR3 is CASRGTGTETQYF.